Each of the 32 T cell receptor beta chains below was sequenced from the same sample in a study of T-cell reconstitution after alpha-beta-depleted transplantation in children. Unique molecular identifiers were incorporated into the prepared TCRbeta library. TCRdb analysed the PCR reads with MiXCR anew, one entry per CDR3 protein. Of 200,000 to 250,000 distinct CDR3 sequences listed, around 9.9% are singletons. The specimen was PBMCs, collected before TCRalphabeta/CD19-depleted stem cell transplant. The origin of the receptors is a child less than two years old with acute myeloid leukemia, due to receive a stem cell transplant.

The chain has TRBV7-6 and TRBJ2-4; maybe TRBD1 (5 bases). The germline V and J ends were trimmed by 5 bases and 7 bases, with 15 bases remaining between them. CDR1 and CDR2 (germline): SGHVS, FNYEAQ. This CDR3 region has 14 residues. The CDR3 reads CASSPRTGENIQYF. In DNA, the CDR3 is TGTGCCAGCAGCCCCAGAACAGGAGAGAACATTCAGTACTTC.

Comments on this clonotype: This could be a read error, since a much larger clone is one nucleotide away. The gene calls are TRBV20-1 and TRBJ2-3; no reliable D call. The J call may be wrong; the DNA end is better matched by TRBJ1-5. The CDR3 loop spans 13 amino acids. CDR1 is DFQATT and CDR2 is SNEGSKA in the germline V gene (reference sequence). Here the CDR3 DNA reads TGCAGTGCTAGAGAGAGCGGCACAGATACGCAGCATTTT. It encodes CSARESGTDTQHF.

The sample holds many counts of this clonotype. The CDR3 loop reads CASSLNQGGQFYEQYF. The CDR3 DNA follows: TGTGCCAGCAGCTTAAATCAGGGCGGACAGTTCTACGAGCAGTACTTC. This chain joins TRBV7-2 and TRBJ2-7; perhaps TRBD1 as D (6 bases). V gave up 2 bases and J gave up 3 bases, with 17 bases separating them. The CDR3 runs to 16 residues. In germline, CDR1 is SGHTA, CDR2 FQGNSA.

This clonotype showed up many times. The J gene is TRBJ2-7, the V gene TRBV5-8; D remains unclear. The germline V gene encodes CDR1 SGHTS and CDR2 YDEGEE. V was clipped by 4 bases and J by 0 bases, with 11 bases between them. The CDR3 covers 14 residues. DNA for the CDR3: TGTGCCAGCAGCCTGACGGTAAGCTCCTACGAGCAGTACTTC. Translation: CASSLTVSSYEQYF.

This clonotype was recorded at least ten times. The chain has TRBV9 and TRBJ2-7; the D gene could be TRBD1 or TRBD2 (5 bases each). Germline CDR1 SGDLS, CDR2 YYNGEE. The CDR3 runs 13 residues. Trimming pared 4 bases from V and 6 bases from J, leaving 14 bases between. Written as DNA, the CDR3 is TGTGCCAGCAGCCCGGGGACGGACGTCGAGCAGTACTTC. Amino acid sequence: CASSPGTDVEQYF.

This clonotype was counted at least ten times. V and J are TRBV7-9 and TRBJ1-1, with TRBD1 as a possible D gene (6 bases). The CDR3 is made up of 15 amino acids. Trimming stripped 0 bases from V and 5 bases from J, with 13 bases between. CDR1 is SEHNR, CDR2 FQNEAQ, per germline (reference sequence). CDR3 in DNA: TGTGCCAGCAGCTTAGCGTTAGGGGGATGGACTGAAGCTTTCTTT. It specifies CASSLALGGWTEAFF. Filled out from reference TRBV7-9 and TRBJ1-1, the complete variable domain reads DTGVSQNPRHKITKRGQNVTFRCDPISEHNRLYWYRQTLGQGPEFLTYFQNEAQLEKSRLLSDRFSAERPKGSFSTLEIQRTEQGDSAMYLCASSLALGGWTEAFFGQGTRLTVV.

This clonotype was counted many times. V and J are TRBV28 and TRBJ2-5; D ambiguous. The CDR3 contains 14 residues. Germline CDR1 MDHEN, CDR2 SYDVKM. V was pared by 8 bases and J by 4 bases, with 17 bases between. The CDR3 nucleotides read TGTGCCAGCTCCCGATCCCAATCGATAGAGACCCAGTACTTC. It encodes CASSRSQSIETQYF.

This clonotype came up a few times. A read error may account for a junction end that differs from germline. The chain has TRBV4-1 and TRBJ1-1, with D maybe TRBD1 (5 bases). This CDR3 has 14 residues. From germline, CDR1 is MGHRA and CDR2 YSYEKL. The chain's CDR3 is CTSSQGQVRWTAFF. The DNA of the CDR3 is TGCACCAGCAGCCAGGGTCAGGTTAGGTGGACAGCTTTCTTT.

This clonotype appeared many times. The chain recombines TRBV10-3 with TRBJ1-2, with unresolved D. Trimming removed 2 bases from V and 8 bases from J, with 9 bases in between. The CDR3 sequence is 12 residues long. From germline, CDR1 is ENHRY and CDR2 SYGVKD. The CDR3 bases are TGTGCCATCAGTGAGGGGTCCGGCGGCTACACCTTC. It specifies CAISEGSGGYTF.

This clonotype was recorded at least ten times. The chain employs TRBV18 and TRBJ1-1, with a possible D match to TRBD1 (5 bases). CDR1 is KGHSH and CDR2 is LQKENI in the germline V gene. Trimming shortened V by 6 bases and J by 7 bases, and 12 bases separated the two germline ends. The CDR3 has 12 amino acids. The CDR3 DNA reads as TGTGCCAGCTCCTACCGACAGAGTGAAGCTTTCTTT. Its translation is CASSYRQSEAFF.

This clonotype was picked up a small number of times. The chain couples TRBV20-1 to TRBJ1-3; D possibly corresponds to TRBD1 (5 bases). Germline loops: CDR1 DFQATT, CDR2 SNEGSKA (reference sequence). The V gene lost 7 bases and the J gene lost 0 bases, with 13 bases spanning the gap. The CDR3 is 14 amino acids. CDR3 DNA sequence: TGCAGTGTAGGTGGGGGAAACTCTGGAAACACCATATATTTT. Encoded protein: CSVGGGNSGNTIYF.

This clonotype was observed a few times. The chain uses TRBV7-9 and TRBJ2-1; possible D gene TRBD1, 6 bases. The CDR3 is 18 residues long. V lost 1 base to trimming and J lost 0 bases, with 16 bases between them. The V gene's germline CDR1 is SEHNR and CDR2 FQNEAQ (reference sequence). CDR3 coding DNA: TGTGCCAGCAGCTTAGACAATTCAGGACAGAGCTCCTACAATGAGCAGTTCTTC. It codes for CASSLDNSGQSSYNEQFF.

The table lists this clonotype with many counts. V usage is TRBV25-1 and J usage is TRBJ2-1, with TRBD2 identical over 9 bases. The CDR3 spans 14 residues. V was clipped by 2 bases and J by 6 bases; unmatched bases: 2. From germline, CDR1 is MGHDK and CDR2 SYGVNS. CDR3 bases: TGTGCCAGCAGTGAAGCGGGAGGGAGCAATGAGCAGTTCTTC. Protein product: CASSEAGGSNEQFF.

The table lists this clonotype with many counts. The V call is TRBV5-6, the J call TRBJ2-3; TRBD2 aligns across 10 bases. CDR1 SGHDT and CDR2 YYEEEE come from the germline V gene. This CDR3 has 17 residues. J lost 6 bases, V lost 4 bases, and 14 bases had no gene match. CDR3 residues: CASSRRASGSHSDTQYF. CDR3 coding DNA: TGTGCCAGCAGCCGGCGGGCTAGCGGGAGTCATTCGGATACGCAGTATTTT.

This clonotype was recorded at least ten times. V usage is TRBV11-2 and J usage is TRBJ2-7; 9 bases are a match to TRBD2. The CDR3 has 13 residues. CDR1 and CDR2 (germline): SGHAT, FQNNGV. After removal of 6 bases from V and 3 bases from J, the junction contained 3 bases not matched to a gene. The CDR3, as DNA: TGTGCCAGCAGTGGGACTAGCCGCTACGAGCAGTACTTC. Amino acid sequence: CASSGTSRYEQYF.

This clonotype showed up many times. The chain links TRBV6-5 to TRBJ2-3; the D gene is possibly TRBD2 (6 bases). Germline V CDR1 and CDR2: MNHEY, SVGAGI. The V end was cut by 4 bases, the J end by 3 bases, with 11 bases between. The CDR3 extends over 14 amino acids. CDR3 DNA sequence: TGTGCCAGCAGTTGGGGGGTGAGGACAGATACGCAGTATTTT. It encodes CASSWGVRTDTQYF.

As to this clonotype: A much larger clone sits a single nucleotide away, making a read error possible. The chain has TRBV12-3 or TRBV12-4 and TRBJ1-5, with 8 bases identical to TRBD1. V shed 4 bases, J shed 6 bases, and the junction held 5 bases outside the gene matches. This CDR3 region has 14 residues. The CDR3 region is CASSSRGPGQPQHF. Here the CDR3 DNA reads TGTGCCAGCAGTTCCAGGGGGCCCGGTCAGCCCCAGCATTTT.

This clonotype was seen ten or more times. CDR3 bases: TGTGCCAGCAGCTTGGGAAGGCTAGCGGGATCCACAGATACGCAGTATTTT. Translating gives CASSLGRLAGSTDTQYF. The chain recombines TRBV7-9 with TRBJ2-3; TRBD2 aligns across 9 bases. After removal of 3 bases from V and 2 bases from J, the junction contained 9 bases not matched to a gene. Per the germline V gene, CDR1 is SEHNR and CDR2 is FQNEAQ (reference sequence). There are 17 residues in the CDR3.

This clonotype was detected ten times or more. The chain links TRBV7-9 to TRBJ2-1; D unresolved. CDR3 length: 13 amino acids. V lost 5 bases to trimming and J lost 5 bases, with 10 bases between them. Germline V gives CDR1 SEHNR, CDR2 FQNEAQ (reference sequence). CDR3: CASSRLENNEQFF. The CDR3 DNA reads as TGTGCCAGCAGCAGATTAGAGAACAATGAGCAGTTCTTC.

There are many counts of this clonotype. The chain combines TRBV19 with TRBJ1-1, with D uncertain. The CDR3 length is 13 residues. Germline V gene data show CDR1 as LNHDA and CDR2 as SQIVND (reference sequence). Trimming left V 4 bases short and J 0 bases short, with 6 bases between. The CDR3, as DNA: TGTGCCAGTAGTACCGAGATGAACACTGAAGCTTTCTTT. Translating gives CASSTEMNTEAFF.

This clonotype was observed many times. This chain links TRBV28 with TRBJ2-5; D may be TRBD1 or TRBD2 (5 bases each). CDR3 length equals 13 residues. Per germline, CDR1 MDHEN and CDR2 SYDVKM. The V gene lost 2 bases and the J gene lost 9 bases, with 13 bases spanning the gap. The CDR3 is CASSLQPRGPQYF. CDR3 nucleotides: TGTGCCAGCAGTTTACAGCCCCGGGGACCCCAGTACTTC. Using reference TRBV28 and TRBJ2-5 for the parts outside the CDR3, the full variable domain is DVKVTQSSRYLVKRTGEKVFLECVQDMDHENMFWYRQDPGLGLRLIYFSYDVKMKEKGDIPEGYSVSREKKERFSLILESASTNQTSMYLCASSLQPRGPQYFGPGTRLLVL.

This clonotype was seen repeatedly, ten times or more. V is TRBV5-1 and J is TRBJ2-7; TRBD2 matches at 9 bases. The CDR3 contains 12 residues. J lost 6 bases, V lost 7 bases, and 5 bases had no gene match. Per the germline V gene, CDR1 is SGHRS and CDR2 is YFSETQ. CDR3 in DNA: TGCGCCAGCCGCGTGACTAGCGGCGAGCAGTACTTC. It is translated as CASRVTSGEQYF.

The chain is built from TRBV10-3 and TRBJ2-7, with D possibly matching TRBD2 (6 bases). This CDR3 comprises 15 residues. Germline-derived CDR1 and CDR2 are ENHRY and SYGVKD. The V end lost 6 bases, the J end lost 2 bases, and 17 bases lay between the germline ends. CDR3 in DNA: TGTGCCATCAGCGAGAAACTAGCAGCGGCCTACGAGCAGTACTTC. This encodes CAISEKLAAAYEQYF.

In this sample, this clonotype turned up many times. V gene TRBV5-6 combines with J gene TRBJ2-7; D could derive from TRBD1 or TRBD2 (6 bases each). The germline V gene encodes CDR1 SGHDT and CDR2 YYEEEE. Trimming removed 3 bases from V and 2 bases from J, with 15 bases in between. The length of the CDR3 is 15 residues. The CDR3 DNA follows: TGTGCCAGCAGCTGGGGGCGGAGGGGAACCTACGAGCAGTACTTC. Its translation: CASSWGRRGTYEQYF.

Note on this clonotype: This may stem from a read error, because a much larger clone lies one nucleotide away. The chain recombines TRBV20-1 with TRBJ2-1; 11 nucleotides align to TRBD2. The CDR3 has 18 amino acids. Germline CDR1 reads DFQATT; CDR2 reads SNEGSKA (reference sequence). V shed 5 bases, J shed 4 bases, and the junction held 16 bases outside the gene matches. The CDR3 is CSAAAPPLAGGSYNEQFF. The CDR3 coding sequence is TGCAGTGCTGCTGCCCCCCCTCTAGCGGGGGGTTCTTACAATGAGCAGTTCTTC.

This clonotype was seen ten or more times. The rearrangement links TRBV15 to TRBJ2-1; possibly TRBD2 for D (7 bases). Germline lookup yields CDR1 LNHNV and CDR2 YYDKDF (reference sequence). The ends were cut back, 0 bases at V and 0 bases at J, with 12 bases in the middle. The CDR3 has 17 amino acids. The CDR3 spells CATSRDGGGLSYNEQFF. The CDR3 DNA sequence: TGTGCCACCAGCAGAGATGGGGGGGGCCTCTCCTACAATGAGCAGTTCTTC.

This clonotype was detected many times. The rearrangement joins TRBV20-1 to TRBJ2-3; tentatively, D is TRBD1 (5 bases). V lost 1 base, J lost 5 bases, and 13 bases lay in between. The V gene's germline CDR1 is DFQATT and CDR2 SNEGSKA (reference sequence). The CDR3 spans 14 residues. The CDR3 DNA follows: TGCAGTGCTAGAGCACAGGTAGCTGGAGATACGCAGTATTTT. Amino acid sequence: CSARAQVAGDTQYF.

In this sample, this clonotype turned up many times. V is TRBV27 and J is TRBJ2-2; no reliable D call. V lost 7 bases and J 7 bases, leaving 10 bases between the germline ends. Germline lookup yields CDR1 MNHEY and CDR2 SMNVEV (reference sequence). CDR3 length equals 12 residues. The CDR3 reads CASNHFGGELFF. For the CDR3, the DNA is TGTGCCAGCAACCACTTCGGCGGGGAGCTGTTTTTT.

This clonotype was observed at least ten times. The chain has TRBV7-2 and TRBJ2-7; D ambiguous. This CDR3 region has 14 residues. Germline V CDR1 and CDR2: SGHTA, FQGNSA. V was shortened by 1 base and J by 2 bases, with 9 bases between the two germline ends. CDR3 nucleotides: TGTGCCAGCAGCTTAGGTCTAGTTCCCTACGAGCAGTACTTC. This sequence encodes CASSLGLVPYEQYF. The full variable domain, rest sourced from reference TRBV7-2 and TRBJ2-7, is GAGVSQSPSNKVTEKGKDVELRCDPISGHTALYWYRQSLGQGLEFLIYFQGNSAPDKSGLPSDRFSAERTGGSVSTLTIQRTQQEDSAVYLCASSLGLVPYEQYFGPGTRLTVT.

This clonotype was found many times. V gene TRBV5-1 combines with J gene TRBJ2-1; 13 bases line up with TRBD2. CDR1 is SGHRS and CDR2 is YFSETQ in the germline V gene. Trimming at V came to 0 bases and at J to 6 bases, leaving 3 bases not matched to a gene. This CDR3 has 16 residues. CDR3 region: CASSLGGTSGINEQFF. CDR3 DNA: TGCGCCAGCAGCTTGGGAGGGACTAGCGGGATCAATGAGCAGTTCTTC.

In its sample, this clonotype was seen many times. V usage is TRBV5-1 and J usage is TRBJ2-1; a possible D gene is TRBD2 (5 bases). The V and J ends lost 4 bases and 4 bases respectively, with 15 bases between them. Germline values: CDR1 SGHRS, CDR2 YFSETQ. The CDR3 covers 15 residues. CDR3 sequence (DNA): TGCGCCAGCAGCCCTGTGGCGGGCATGTACAATGAGCAGTTCTTC. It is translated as CASSPVAGMYNEQFF.

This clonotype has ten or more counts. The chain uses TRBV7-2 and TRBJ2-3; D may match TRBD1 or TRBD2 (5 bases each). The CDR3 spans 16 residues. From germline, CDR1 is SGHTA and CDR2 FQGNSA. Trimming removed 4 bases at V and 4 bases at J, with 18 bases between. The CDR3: CASSWLGTGSPDTQYF. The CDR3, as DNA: TGTGCCAGCAGCTGGCTCGGGACGGGAAGTCCAGATACGCAGTATTTT.